The 18 T cell receptor beta chains in this list originate from one sample, sequenced in a study of blood T cell repertoires in COVID-19. This table comes from immunoSEQ multiplex PCR, and its TCRdb copy is limited to in-frame clones, with some not included. The sample has 300,000 to 350,000 clones, roughly 87% seen once; the top ten hold about 0.93%. The sequenced sample consisted of PBMCs or T cells enriched from blood (not recorded which). Receptors were obtained from a woman in her thirties who had recovered from COVID-19.

The V and J genes are TRBV28 and TRBJ1-1; 7 positions match TRBD1. CDR3 length: 14 residues. The germline CDR1 and CDR2 sequences are MDHEN and SYDVKM. V lost 2 bases to trimming and J lost 5 bases; unmatched junction nucleotides: 5. The CDR3 DNA follows: TGTGCCAGCAGTTTAACCCCAGGGGGGACTGAAGCTTTCTTT. Translated: CASSLTPGGTEAFF.

The genes are TRBV28 and TRBJ1-3; TRBD1 aligns across 8 bases. J was trimmed by 4 bases and V by 7 bases; bases with no gene match: 6. The germline V gene has CDR1 MDHEN and CDR2 SYDVKM. The CDR3 consists of 14 residues. The CDR3 bases are TGTGCCAGCACCCAGACAGGGGTAGGAAACACCATATATTTT. This translates into CASTQTGVGNTIYF.

The sample holds a few counts of this clone. The rearrangement links TRBV7-9 to TRBJ2-7, with D tentatively TRBD1 (6 bases). Germline V gene data show CDR1 as SEHNR and CDR2 as FQNEAQ (reference sequence). The CDR3 runs to 17 residues. V lost 2 bases, J lost 5 bases, and 22 bases lay in between. This CDR3 reads CASSLFKGRQAPHEQYF. In DNA form, the CDR3 reads TGTGCCAGCAGCTTATTTAAAGGCAGACAGGCTCCCCACGAGCAGTACTTC.

The chain is built from TRBV29-1 and TRBJ2-5, with a tentative D call TRBD2 (6 bases). Germline V CDR1 and CDR2: SQVTM, ANQGSEA. This CDR3 region has 14 residues. The germline V and J ends were trimmed by 6 bases and 1 base, with 15 bases remaining between them. This chain's CDR3 is CSVASRGAQETQYF. The CDR3 DNA reads TGCAGCGTCGCCTCCCGCGGGGCCCAAGAGACCCAGTACTTC. Full variable domain (missing parts from reference TRBV29-1 and TRBJ2-5): SAVISQKPSRDICQRGTSLTIQCQVDSQVTMMFWYRQQPGQSLTLIATANQGSEATYESGFVIDKFPISRPNLTFSTLTVSNMSPEDSSIYLCSVASRGAQETQYFGPGTRLLVL.

This sequence joins TRBV11-2 and TRBJ2-5; the match to TRBD2 covers 11 bases. CDR1 SGHAT and CDR2 FQNNGV come from the germline V gene. The CDR3 loop spans 17 amino acids. The V segment lost 1 base and the J segment 4 bases; nucleotides outside the gene matches: 8. Here the CDR3 reads CASSLVGIAGGPETQYF. CDR3 coding DNA: TGTGCCAGCAGCTTAGTGGGAATAGCGGGGGGGCCAGAGACCCAGTACTTC.

V is TRBV28 and J is TRBJ1-3; no reliable D call. V was cut by 5 bases and J by 4 bases, with 6 bases left in between. The CDR3 extends over 12 amino acids. Germline loops: CDR1 MDHEN, CDR2 SYDVKM. The CDR3 protein is CASSRGGNTIYF. CDR3 DNA: TGTGCCAGCAGTCGGGGAGGAAACACCATATATTTT. Looking up the rest from reference TRBV28 and TRBJ1-3 gives the full variable domain: DVKVTQSSRYLVKRTGEKVFLECVQDMDHENMFWYRQDPGLGLRLIYFSYDVKMKEKGDIPEGYSVSREKKERFSLILESASTNQTSMYLCASSRGGNTIYFGEGSWLTVV.

The chain has TRBV7-8 and TRBJ2-3, with TRBD1 as a possible D gene (5 bases). CDR1 is SGHVS, CDR2 FQNEAQ, per germline. The V end was cut by 1 base, the J end by 2 bases, with 10 bases between. CDR3 size: 15 residues. CDR3 in DNA: TGTGCCAGCAGCTTAGTACAGGCCACCACAGATACGCAGTATTTT. This translates into CASSLVQATTDTQYF.

The rearrangement links TRBV5-1 to TRBJ1-1, with 8 bases lining up with TRBD1. The junction had 13 bases not matched to a gene; V was cut back by 4 bases and J by 5 bases. Germline values: CDR1 SGHRS, CDR2 YFSETQ. The CDR3 runs 16 residues. CDR3 loop: CASSTGQGRTRTEAFF. CDR3 coding DNA: TGCGCCAGCAGCACAGGACAGGGTAGGACGCGGACTGAAGCTTTCTTT.

The chain joins TRBV6-5 to TRBJ2-7; D is perhaps TRBD2 (6 bases). Germline V CDR1 and CDR2: MNHEY, SVGAGI. V lost 9 bases and J 0 bases, leaving 15 bases between the germline ends. The CDR3 loop spans 14 amino acids. CDR3 in amino acids: CASRRGLSSYEQYF. CDR3 coding DNA: TGTGCCAGTAGGAGGGGACTCTCCTCCTACGAGCAGTACTTC.

The rearrangement uses TRBV24-1 and TRBJ1-1; TRBD1 might be the D (5 bases). The CDR3 sequence is 12 residues long. Germline values: CDR1 KGHDR, CDR2 SFDVKD. Trimming took 4 bases from V and 8 from J, leaving 10 bases between them. The CDR3 protein is CATSDRGLEAFF. The CDR3 nucleotides read TGTGCCACCAGTGACCGGGGACTGGAAGCTTTCTTT.

The chain is built from TRBV5-4 and TRBJ2-1, with D possibly TRBD2 on 5 matching bases. Germline CDR1 SGHNT, CDR2 YYREEE (reference sequence). The CDR3 spans 12 residues. V was shortened by 0 bases and J by 10 bases, with 8 bases between the two germline ends. CDR3 in amino acids: CASSLEAEEQFF. CDR3 bases: TGTGCCAGCAGCTTGGAAGCGGAGGAGCAGTTCTTC.

V and J are TRBV19 and TRBJ2-3, with 7 nucleotides matching TRBD2. The germline gives CDR1 LNHDA, CDR2 SQIVND (reference sequence). J gave up 5 bases and V 3 bases, and 5 bases lay outside the gene matches. The CDR3 is 14 residues long. CDR3 nucleotides: TGTGCCAGTAGTATCTCACTAGCGCAAGATACGCAGTATTTT. This codes for CASSISLAQDTQYF.

In regard to this clone: Other DNA sequences in this sample translate to the same CDR3. The V call is TRBV3-1 (or the pseudogene TRBV3-2), the J call TRBJ1-6; no clear D gene. The CDR3 sequence is 13 residues long. Germline CDR1 reads LGHDT; CDR2 reads YNNKEL (reference sequence). V shed 1 base and J shed 7 bases, with 5 bases lying between them. The chain's CDR3 is CASSQGRNSPLHF. CDR3 DNA sequence: TGTGCCAGCAGCCAAGGGAGGAATTCACCCCTCCACTTT.

The V gene is TRBV24-1, the J gene TRBJ1-2; 7 bases are a match to TRBD1. V dropped 1 base and J dropped 7; count of bases not matched to a gene: 2. CDR3 size: 13 residues. Per germline, CDR1 KGHDR and CDR2 SFDVKD. The CDR3 nucleotides read TGTGCCACCAGTGATTTAGCAGGGGGTGGCTACACCTTC. Translated, it gives CATSDLAGGGYTF.

V usage is TRBV19 and J usage is TRBJ1-1; D is unresolved. Trimming stripped 3 bases from V and 5 bases from J, with 19 bases between. Germline assignment: CDR1 LNHDA and CDR2 SQIVND (reference sequence). The CDR3 extends over 16 amino acids. The DNA for the CDR3 is TGTGCCAGTAGTATCCGATATCAGAGGGATTGGACTGAAGCTTTCTTT. Its translation: CASSIRYQRDWTEAFF. Full variable domain (outside the CDR3, taken from reference TRBV19 and TRBJ1-1): DGGITQSPKYLFRKEGQNVTLSCEQNLNHDAMYWYRQDPGQGLRLIYYSQIVNDFQKGDIAEGYSVSREKKESFPLTVTSAQKNPTAFYLCASSIRYQRDWTEAFFGQGTRLTVV.

The chain employs TRBV13 and TRBJ1-3; D not resolved. The CDR3 loop spans 17 amino acids. Germline V gene sequence: CDR1 PRHDT, CDR2 FYEKMQ (reference sequence). Deletions cut 5 bases from V and 3 bases from J, with 20 bases between. CDR3 DNA: TGTGCCAGCAGCCCCGTAACGAATCGCGGGATTGGAAACACCATATATTTT. The encoded protein is CASSPVTNRGIGNTIYF.

The chain recombines TRBV5-1 with TRBJ2-5; 11 positions agree with TRBD2. There are 15 residues in the CDR3. J gave up 3 bases and V 2 bases, and 3 bases lay outside the gene matches. Looked up from germline, CDR1 is SGHRS and CDR2 is YFSETQ. The CDR3 reads CASSLPSGGKETQYF. DNA for the CDR3: TGCGCCAGCAGCTTACCTAGCGGGGGGAAAGAGACCCAGTACTTC.

The chain carries TRBV9 and TRBJ2-3; 9 bases fit TRBD2. CDR1 and CDR2 (germline): SGDLS, YYNGEE. The CDR3 contains 16 residues. The V and J ends lost 0 bases and 5 bases, in that order; junction bases with no gene match: 7. CDR3 bases: TGTGCCAGCAGCGTAGCAGGAGCGGGGGGCCAAGATACGCAGTATTTT. Translating gives CASSVAGAGGQDTQYF.